Listed here are 4 T cell receptor beta chains from one sample, sequenced in a study of T cells in Graves' hyperthyroidism and ophthalmopathy. The source material, RNA transcripts, was used to amplify TCR beta CDR3 regions. HTBI primers were employed in a first-round RT-PCR of the TCR CDR3. TCRdb re-called the multiplex PCR reads with MiXCR, one entry per CDR3 protein. The repertoire includes about 580,000 distinct CDR3 sequences, around 13% of them detected once, and roughly 5.5% sits in the top ten. The sequencing sample was made of blood. The source is a woman in her twenties or thirties with Graves' hyperthyroidism that later progressed to Graves' ophthalmopathy.

This clonotype was seen only a few times. A much larger clone lies a single base off, so this may be a read error. This CDR3 reads CASNEGQGLYGYTF. The CDR3, as DNA: TGTGCCAGCAATGAGGGACAGGGGCTGTATGGCTACACCTTC. The chain is built from TRBV25-1 and TRBJ1-2, with 10 bases that match TRBD1. The CDR3 totals 14 residues. V shed 7 bases, J shed 5 bases, and the junction held 7 bases outside the gene matches. Germline V lookup: CDR1 MGHDK, CDR2 SYGVNS.

V usage is TRBV6-2 or TRBV6-3 and J usage is TRBJ2-2, with 7 bases matching TRBD2. In germline, CDR1 is MNHEY, CDR2 SVGEGT. The CDR3 has 16 amino acids. Trimming took 2 bases from V and 5 from J; bases not matched to a gene: 8. The CDR3 nucleotides are TGTGCCAGCAGTTACGGCCGCGGGAGACGAACCGGGGAGCTGTTTTTT. Its protein is CASSYGRGRRTGELFF.

The chain is built from TRBV20-1 and TRBJ2-1; 9 nucleotides line up with TRBD1. There are 15 residues in the CDR3. The germline V gene has CDR1 DFQATT and CDR2 SNEGSKA (reference sequence). After removal of 0 bases from V and 10 bases from J, the junction contained 10 bases not matched to a gene. The DNA of the CDR3 is TGCAGTGCTAGAGACCCTCCCGGGACAGGGACAGAGCAGTTCTTC. Protein sequence: CSARDPPGTGTEQFF.

This clonotype showed up many times. The chain combines TRBV5-1 with TRBJ2-7; 13 bases align to TRBD2. The CDR3 contains 14 residues. Germline lookup yields CDR1 SGHRS and CDR2 YFSETQ. J gave up 6 bases and V 6 bases, and 6 bases lay outside the gene matches. The CDR3 spells CASNGLAGEGEQYF. CDR3 in DNA: TGCGCCAGCAACGGACTAGCGGGAGAGGGCGAGCAGTACTTC.